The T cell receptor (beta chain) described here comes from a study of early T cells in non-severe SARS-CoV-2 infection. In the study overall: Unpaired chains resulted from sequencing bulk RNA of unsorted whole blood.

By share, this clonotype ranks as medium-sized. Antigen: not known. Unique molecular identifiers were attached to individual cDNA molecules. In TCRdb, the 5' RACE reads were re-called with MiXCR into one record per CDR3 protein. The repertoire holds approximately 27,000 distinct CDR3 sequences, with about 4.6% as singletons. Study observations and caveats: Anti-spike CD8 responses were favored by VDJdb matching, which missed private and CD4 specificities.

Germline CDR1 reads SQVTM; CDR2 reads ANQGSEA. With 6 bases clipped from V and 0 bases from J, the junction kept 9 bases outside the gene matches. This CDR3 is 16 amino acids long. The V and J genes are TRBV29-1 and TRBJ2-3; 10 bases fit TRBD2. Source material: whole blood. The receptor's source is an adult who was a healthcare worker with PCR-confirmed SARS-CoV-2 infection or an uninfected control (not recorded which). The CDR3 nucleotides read TGCAGCGTCGAACCGGGACTAGCGACTAGCACAGATACGCAGTATTTT. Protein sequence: CSVEPGLATSTDTQYF.